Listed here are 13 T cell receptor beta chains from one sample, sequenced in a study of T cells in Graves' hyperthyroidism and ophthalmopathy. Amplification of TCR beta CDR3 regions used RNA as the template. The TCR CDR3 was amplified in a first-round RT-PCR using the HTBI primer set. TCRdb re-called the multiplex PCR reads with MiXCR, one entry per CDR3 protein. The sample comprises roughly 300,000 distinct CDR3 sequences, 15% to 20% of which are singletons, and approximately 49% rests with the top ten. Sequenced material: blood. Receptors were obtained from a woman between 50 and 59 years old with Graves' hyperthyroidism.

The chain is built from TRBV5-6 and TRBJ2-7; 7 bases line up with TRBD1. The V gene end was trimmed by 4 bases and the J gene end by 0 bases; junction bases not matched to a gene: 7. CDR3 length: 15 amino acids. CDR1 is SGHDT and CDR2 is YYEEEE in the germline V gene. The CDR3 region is CASSPQQGSSYEQYV. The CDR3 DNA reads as TGTGCCAGCAGCCCTCAACAGGGGAGCTCCTACGAGCAGTACGTC.

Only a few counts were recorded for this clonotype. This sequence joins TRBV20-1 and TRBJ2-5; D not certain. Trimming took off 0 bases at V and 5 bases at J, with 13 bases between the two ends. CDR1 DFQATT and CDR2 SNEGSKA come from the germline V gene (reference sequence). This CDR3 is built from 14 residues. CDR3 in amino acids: CSARDESVRETQYF. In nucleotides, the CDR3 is TGCAGTGCTAGAGATGAATCCGTACGGGAGACCCAGTACTTC.

The CDR3 region is CASSPTGGGEFEYEQYF. For the CDR3, the DNA is TGTGCCAGCAGCCCCACCGGCGGGGGGGAATTTGAGTACGAGCAGTACTTC. V and J are TRBV3-1 and TRBJ2-7, with 9 nucleotides matching TRBD2. Germline V gene data show CDR1 as LGHDT and CDR2 as YNNKEL (reference sequence). J gave up 4 bases and V 4 bases, and 14 bases lay outside the gene matches. The CDR3 covers 17 residues.

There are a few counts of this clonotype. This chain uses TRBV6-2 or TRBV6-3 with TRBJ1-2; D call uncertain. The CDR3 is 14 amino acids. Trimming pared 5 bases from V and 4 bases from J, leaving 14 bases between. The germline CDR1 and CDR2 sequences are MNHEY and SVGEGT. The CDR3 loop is CASSRGSEPYGYTF. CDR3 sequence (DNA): TGTGCCAGCAGTCGTGGGTCAGAACCCTATGGCTACACCTTC.

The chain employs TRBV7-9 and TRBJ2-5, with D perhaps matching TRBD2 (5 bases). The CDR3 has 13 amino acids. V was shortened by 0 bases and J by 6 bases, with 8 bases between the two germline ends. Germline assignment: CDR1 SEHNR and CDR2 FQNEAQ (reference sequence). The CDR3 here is CASSLAASKTQYF. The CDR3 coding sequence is TGTGCCAGCAGCTTAGCGGCTAGCAAGACCCAGTACTTC.

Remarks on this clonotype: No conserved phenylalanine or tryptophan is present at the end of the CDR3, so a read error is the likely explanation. CDR3 amino acids: CASSLRRETEAFS. In DNA, the CDR3 is TGTGCCAGCAGTTTACGCAGGGAGACTGAAGCTTTCTCT. V usage is TRBV12-3 or TRBV12-4 and J usage is TRBJ1-1; a weak D match, TRBD1 (5 bases). The CDR3 totals 13 residues. V shed 2 bases and J shed 5 bases, with 9 bases lying between them.

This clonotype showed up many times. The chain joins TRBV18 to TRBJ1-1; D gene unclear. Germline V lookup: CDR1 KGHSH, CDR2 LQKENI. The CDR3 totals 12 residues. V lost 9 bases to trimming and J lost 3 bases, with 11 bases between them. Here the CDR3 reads CASVSRDTEAFF. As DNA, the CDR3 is TGTGCCAGTGTGAGTAGGGACACTGAAGCTTTCTTT.

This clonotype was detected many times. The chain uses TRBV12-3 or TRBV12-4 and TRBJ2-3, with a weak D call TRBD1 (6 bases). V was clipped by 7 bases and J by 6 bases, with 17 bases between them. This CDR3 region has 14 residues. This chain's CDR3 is CASTLSGRGDTQYF. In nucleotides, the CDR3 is TGTGCCAGCACCCTTTCCGGTAGGGGGGATACGCAGTATTTT.

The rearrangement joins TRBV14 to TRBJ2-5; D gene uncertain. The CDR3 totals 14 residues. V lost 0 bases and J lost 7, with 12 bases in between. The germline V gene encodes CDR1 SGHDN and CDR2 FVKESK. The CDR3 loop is CASSQDKRSLTQYF. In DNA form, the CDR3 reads TGTGCCAGCAGCCAAGATAAGAGAAGTCTGACCCAGTACTTC.

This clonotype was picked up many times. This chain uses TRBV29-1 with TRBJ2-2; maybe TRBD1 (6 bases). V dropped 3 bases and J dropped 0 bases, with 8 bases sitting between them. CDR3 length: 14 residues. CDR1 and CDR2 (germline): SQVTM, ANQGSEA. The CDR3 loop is CSVDTGTNTGELFF. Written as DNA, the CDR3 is TGCAGCGTTGACACAGGGACGAACACCGGGGAGCTGTTTTTT.

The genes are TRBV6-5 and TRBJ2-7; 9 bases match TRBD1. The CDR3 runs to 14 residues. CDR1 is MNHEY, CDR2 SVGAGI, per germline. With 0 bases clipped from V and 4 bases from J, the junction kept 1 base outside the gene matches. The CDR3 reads CASSYSGQGYEQYV. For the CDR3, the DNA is TGTGCCAGCAGTTACTCAGGACAGGGGTACGAGCAGTACGTC.

In DNA, the CDR3 is TGTGCCAGCAGGGGTAAATGGGGGCGATACACCGGGGAGCTGTTTTTT. It is translated as CASRGKWGRYTGELFF. This chain links TRBV6-8 with TRBJ2-2; TRBD1 might be the D (6 bases). Germline V gene lookup returns CDR1 MNHGY and CDR2 SAAAGT. V lost 6 bases, J lost 3 bases, and 17 bases lay in between. The CDR3 sequence is 16 residues long.

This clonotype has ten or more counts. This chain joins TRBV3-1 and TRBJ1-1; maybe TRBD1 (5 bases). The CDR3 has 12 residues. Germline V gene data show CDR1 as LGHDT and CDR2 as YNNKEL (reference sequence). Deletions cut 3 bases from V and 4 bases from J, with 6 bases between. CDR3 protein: CASSQGGTEAFF. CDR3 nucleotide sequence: TGTGCCAGCAGCCAGGGGGGCACTGAAGCTTTCTTT.